The TCR beta chain described here comes from a study of CD8+CD57+ T cells in acquired aplastic anemia. Study-level points and caveats: Overlap between patients and controls comprised roughly 28 CD8+ CDR3 sequences.

Genomic DNA was employed as the template in profiling TCR beta VDJ and CDR3. TCRdb called the reads again in MiXCR, with one record for every CDR3 protein. Seen here are 200,000 or so distinct CDR3 sequences, roughly half observed once, and the top ten hold approximately 9.7%. Germline V gives CDR1 ENHRY, CDR2 SYGVKD. J lost 8 bases, V lost 11 bases, and 14 bases had no gene match. This CDR3 is built from 14 residues. This clonotype has a count of ten or more. Its antigen is not identified. Patients chosen for sequencing had CD8+CD57+ cells that had expanded, as shown by flow cytometry. The rearrangement links TRBV10-3 to TRBJ2-1, with 8 bases that match TRBD2. The sequenced sample consisted of sorted CD4+, CD8+, or CD8+CD57+ T cells (not recorded which) from PBMCs. This clonotype was sampled from a human donor with aplastic anemia. The CDR3, as DNA: TGTGCCTCCCAACCGGGACTAGGGAACGATGAGCAGTTCTTC. It encodes CASQPGLGNDEQFF.